The 21 T cell receptor beta chains below come from one sample, sequenced in a study of beta chain features in type 1 diabetes. The whole isolated RNA underwent reverse transcription, so sequencing captured expressed TCRB transcripts. Profiled with immunoSEQ multiplex PCR; TCRdb holds only in-frame clones, not every one. The table shows hundreds of thousands of clones, with 11% to 15% occurring only once. Overall study findings and caveats: Shorter TCRB CDR3s, moderately but significantly so, marked every one of the four CD4+ subsets in Type 1 diabetes patients.

Their antigens are not known. Sequencing used naive CD4+ T cells from blood. All receptors come from a man younger than 35 with type 1 diabetes.

The chain joins TRBV11-2 to TRBJ2-5; 10 bases line up with TRBD2. V was pared by 4 bases and J by 4 bases, with 9 bases of the junction left unmatched. The CDR3 runs to 16 residues. The germline CDR1 and CDR2 sequences are SGHAT and FQNNGV. The CDR3 DNA sequence: TGTGCCAGCAGCTCTACTCTAGCGGGAGCTGGAGAGACCCAGTACTTC. Amino acids: CASSSTLAGAGETQYF.

The J gene is TRBJ2-7, the V gene TRBV6-5, with TRBD1 identical over 9 bases. From germline, CDR1 is MNHEY and CDR2 SVGAGI. The CDR3 runs 14 residues. V was pared by 6 bases and J by 0 bases, with 3 bases of the junction left unmatched. DNA of the CDR3: TGTGCCAGCAGAGGACAGGGGACCTCCTACGAGCAGTACTTC. It specifies CASRGQGTSYEQYF.

The chain is built from TRBV7-6 and TRBJ2-1, with 7 positions matching TRBD2. V was pared by 5 bases and J by 3 bases, with 7 bases of the junction left unmatched. The CDR3 consists of 15 residues. From germline, CDR1 is SGHVS and CDR2 FNYEAQ. DNA for the CDR3: TGTGCCAGCAGCCCCATAGCGGGCCTCTACAATGAGCAGTTCTTC. Translating gives CASSPIAGLYNEQFF.

The V call is TRBV6-5, the J call TRBJ2-7; 8 nucleotides line up with TRBD1. V was clipped by 4 bases and J by 2 bases; unmatched bases: 7. Germline V gene sequence: CDR1 MNHEY, CDR2 SVGAGI. The CDR3 length is 15 residues. The CDR3 protein is CASSSTGTGPYEQYF. DNA for the CDR3: TGTGCCAGCAGTTCCACCGGGACAGGCCCCTACGAGCAGTACTTC.

This chain uses TRBV11-2 with TRBJ2-1; 10 bases align to TRBD1. The CDR3 is 15 amino acids. The ends lost 5 bases at V and 8 bases at J; junction bases unmatched: 9. Germline CDR1 reads SGHAT; CDR2 reads FQNNGV. In DNA form, the CDR3 reads TGTGCCAGCAGCAAACGACAGGGGGCCGGGGATGAGCAGTTCTTC. Protein product: CASSKRQGAGDEQFF.

This clone occurred a few times. This rearrangement joins TRBV7-2 to TRBJ2-3, with TRBD2 identical over 14 bases. Germline V CDR1 and CDR2: SGHTA, FQGNSA. With V trimmed by 5 bases and J by 5 bases, 15 bases remained unmatched. This CDR3 has 19 residues. The CDR3 DNA follows: TGTGCCAGCAGCCTGCCGAGAGGGACTAGCGGGAGTCGGGGAGATACGCAGTATTTT. It specifies CASSLPRGTSGSRGDTQYF.

This clone has only a few counts. This chain uses TRBV14 with TRBJ1-3; D uncertain. The V and J ends lost 0 bases and 1 base respectively, with 1 base between them. The germline gives CDR1 SGHDN, CDR2 FVKESK. The CDR3 covers 13 residues. The chain's CDR3 is CASSQESGNTIYF. The CDR3 DNA reads TGTGCCAGCAGCCAAGAATCTGGAAACACCATATATTTT.

The CDR3 sequence: CAWSGRNSPLHF. The DNA for the CDR3 is TGTGCCTGGAGTGGCAGGAATTCACCCCTCCACTTT. The J gene is TRBJ1-6, the V gene TRBV30; D unresolved. Trimming took off 1 base at V and 7 bases at J, with 5 bases between the two ends. The CDR3 runs 12 residues. From germline, CDR1 is GTSNPN and CDR2 SVGIG (reference sequence).

The gene calls are TRBV30 and TRBJ2-5; TRBD1 matches at 9 bases. J lost 3 bases, V lost 7 bases, and 6 bases had no gene match. Germline lookup yields CDR1 GTSNPN and CDR2 SVGIG (reference sequence). The CDR3 is 13 amino acids. The DNA of the CDR3 is TGTGCCTTAGACAGGGGGGTCAAAGAGACCCAGTACTTC. Its translation is CALDRGVKETQYF.

The chain has TRBV6-5 and TRBJ1-2; 9 bases match TRBD1. The CDR3 has 15 amino acids. V lost 0 bases and J lost 4; bases outside the gene matches: 3. Germline V gene data show CDR1 as MNHEY and CDR2 as SVGAGI. The CDR3 DNA sequence: TGTGCCAGCAGTTACTCGACAGGGGGAACCTATGGCTACACCTTC. Translated, it gives CASSYSTGGTYGYTF.

This clone was seen a few times. This sequence joins TRBV7-9 and TRBJ1-6; D is perhaps TRBD1 (6 bases). The CDR3 contains 15 residues. The V and J ends lost 5 bases and 10 bases respectively, with 18 bases between them. Germline CDR1 reads SEHNR; CDR2 reads FQNEAQ (reference sequence). CDR3 in DNA: TGTGCCAGCAGCGGCACGGGACAACGGGAGTCACCCCTCCACTTT. Protein sequence: CASSGTGQRESPLHF.

This clone turned up a few times. This chain uses TRBV28 with TRBJ2-5, with a weak D call TRBD1 (6 bases). V was trimmed by 6 bases and J by 13 bases, leaving 15 bases between them. Germline lookup yields CDR1 MDHEN and CDR2 SYDVKM. CDR3 length: 11 amino acids. The CDR3 DNA is TGTGCCAGCAGCCTGACAGGTCTAGCGTACTTC. Translated, it gives CASSLTGLAYF. Variable domain in full (rest from reference TRBV28 and TRBJ2-5): DVKVTQSSRYLVKRTGEKVFLECVQDMDHENMFWYRQDPGLGLRLIYFSYDVKMKEKGDIPEGYSVSREKKERFSLILESASTNQTSMYLCASSLTGLAYFGPGTRLLVL.

This clone was recorded a few times. The V call is TRBV9, the J call TRBJ2-2, with 11 bases matching TRBD2. CDR3 length: 16 amino acids. J was trimmed by 3 bases and V by 2 bases; bases with no gene match: 3. CDR1 and CDR2 (germline): SGDLS, YYNGEE. The chain's CDR3 is CASSVRTSGHTGELFF. In DNA form, the CDR3 reads TGTGCCAGCAGCGTGAGGACTAGCGGGCACACCGGGGAGCTGTTTTTT.

The V gene is TRBV29-1, the J gene TRBJ2-1; a possible D gene is TRBD1 (6 bases). V was clipped by 4 bases and J by 5 bases, with 15 bases between them. The CDR3 covers 14 residues. CDR1 and CDR2 (germline): SQVTM, ANQGSEA. CDR3 loop: CSVARQGSHNEQFF. For the CDR3, the DNA is TGCAGCGTTGCCCGCCAGGGGTCCCACAATGAGCAGTTCTTC.

The gene calls are TRBV29-1 and TRBJ2-5; D not certain. Germline V CDR1 and CDR2: SQVTM, ANQGSEA. This CDR3 has 12 residues. V dropped 2 bases and J dropped 4 bases, with 8 bases sitting between them. CDR3 nucleotides: TGCAGCGTTGAATGGCCTACAGAGACCCAGTACTTC. Its translation: CSVEWPTETQYF.

This clone was observed a few times. This chain uses TRBV5-1 with TRBJ2-7, with TRBD2 matching over 12 bases. Germline trimming cut 3 bases from V and 3 bases from J; bases unmatched to any gene: 4. CDR1 and CDR2 (germline): SGHRS, YFSETQ. This CDR3 has 15 residues. CDR3 nucleotides: TGCGCCAGCAGCTCCACTAGCGGGAGGCTCTACGAGCAGTACTTC. This sequence encodes CASSSTSGRLYEQYF.

There are a few counts of this clone. This sequence joins TRBV30 and TRBJ2-7; 12 nucleotides line up with TRBD2. The V and J ends lost 1 base and 5 bases, in that order; junction bases with no gene match: 6. Germline assignment: CDR1 GTSNPN and CDR2 SVGIG (reference sequence). The CDR3 is 15 amino acids. CDR3 sequence (DNA): TGTGCCTGGAGTGGCACTAGCGGGGGGCGAAACGAGCAGTACTTC. This codes for CAWSGTSGGRNEQYF.

V usage is TRBV5-1 and J usage is TRBJ2-5, with 8 nucleotides matching TRBD1. CDR1 is SGHRS and CDR2 is YFSETQ in the germline V gene. This CDR3 spans 14 amino acids. Unmatched junction bases numbered 5, after V lost 5 bases and J lost 2 bases. CDR3 nucleotides: TGCGCCAGCAGGGCCGGGACAGGTCAAGAGACCCAGTACTTC. This codes for CASRAGTGQETQYF.

In this sample, this clone turned up a few times. V usage is TRBV7-2 and J usage is TRBJ1-1; tentatively, D is TRBD1 (6 bases). This CDR3 comprises 15 residues. V dropped 6 bases and J dropped 3 bases, with 17 bases sitting between them. Germline values: CDR1 SGHTA, CDR2 FQGNSA. The CDR3 DNA sequence: TGTGCCAGCAGTCCACAGGGTAGTAGGTACACTGAAGCTTTCTTT. Its translation: CASSPQGSRYTEAFF.

This rearrangement joins TRBV2 to TRBJ1-6; D is perhaps TRBD1 (5 bases). The CDR3 spans 14 residues. Trimming cost V 8 bases and J 10 bases, with 18 bases left between them. Germline loops: CDR1 SNHLY, CDR2 FYNNEI. The CDR3 DNA reads TGTGCCAGCGTGGGGTTCCCGGCAGGGTCACCCCTCCACTTT. It specifies CASVGFPAGSPLHF.

This clone appeared a few times. V is TRBV6-5 and J is TRBJ2-7; TRBD2 agrees at 16 bases. Germline trimming cut 5 bases from V and 5 bases from J; bases unmatched to any gene: 3. CDR3 length: 15 amino acids. Germline assignment: CDR1 MNHEY and CDR2 SVGAGI. CDR3 protein: CASSGTSGRADEQYF. The CDR3 region has the DNA TGTGCCAGCAGTGGGACTAGCGGGAGGGCTGACGAGCAGTACTTC.